This TCR beta chain stems from a study of shared clonotypes between healthy human individuals. Study context: Donors were two women and a few men aged 18 to 49.

Using immunoSEQ multiplex PCR, the repertoire was profiled, and TCRdb retains in-frame clones only, with some absent. The top ten hold around 1.7% of the sample, which has 600,000 to 750,000 clones, 72% seen once. This clone showed up just once. The receptor was isolated from a woman aged 30 to 39 in good health. What was sequenced was memory CD4+ T cells sorted from blood. Subset given: CD45RA-negative fraction.

DNA for the CDR3: TGCGCCAGCAGCCCAACACCTGACTACTACGAGCAGTACTTC. As protein: CASSPTPDYYEQYF. J is TRBJ2-7 and V is TRBV5-1; weak D call: TRBD2 (5 bases). Germline V gives CDR1 SGHRS, CDR2 YFSETQ. The CDR3 totals 14 residues. V was cut by 4 bases and J by 3 bases, with 14 bases left in between.